This T cell receptor beta chain was identified in a study of regulatory T cells in long-lasting Graves disease. Study details: For a period under 3 months, newly diagnosed Graves' patients had taken antithyroid drugs.

For TCR beta, libraries came from iRepertoire HTBI primers and Arm-PCR of CDR3 regions. TCRdb re-derived calls from the multiplex PCR reads in MiXCR, one entry per CDR3 protein. The sample has roughly 420,000 distinct CDR3 sequences, roughly 17% seen once. This clonotype has at least ten counts. The time point: newly diagnosed GD, antithyroid drugs for less than 3 months. TCR sequences were obtained from RNA taken from PBMCs. The data were also submitted as part of a second study, on T cells in Graves' hyperthyroidism and ophthalmopathy. That report notes: Uncontrolled infection, other autoimmune disease, pregnancy or lactation barred patients from enrollment.

This TCR came from a woman in her twenties or thirties with Graves disease. The sample was peripheral blood mononuclear cells (PBMCs), taken at new diagnosis, from a patient treated with antithyroid drugs.

The CDR3 reads CSARIPASPQETQYF. CDR3 DNA: TGCAGTGCTAGAATACCGGCCTCCCCCCAAGAGACCCAGTACTTC. The V call is TRBV20-1, the J call TRBJ2-5; D is uncertain. There are 15 residues in the CDR3. The V gene's germline CDR1 is DFQATT and CDR2 SNEGSKA (reference sequence). Trimming took 2 bases from V and 1 from J, leaving 14 bases between them.